The sequence of this T cell receptor (beta chain) was determined in a study of Graves' ophthalmopathy and Graves' hyperthyroidism. In this sample, this clonotype turned up many times. V was cut by 6 bases and J by 3 bases, with 12 bases left in between. CDR3 length equals 13 residues. Germline-derived CDR1 and CDR2 are KGHSH and LQKENI. In donors with ophthalmopathy, activity was moderate-to-severe, with CAS ≥3, NOSPECS ≥4 and duration under 3 months. Amplifying from RNA transcripts, the study obtained TCR beta CDR3 regions. HTBI-primed RT-PCR formed the first round, and a multiplex PCR formed the second. TCRdb itself ran the multiplex PCR reads through MiXCR, one entry per CDR3 protein. The sample has 150,000 to 200,000 distinct CDR3 sequences; around 39% are singletons.

The sample taken for sequencing was peripheral blood. The TCR sequence derives from a man in his thirties or forties with Graves' ophthalmopathy. The chain has TRBV18 and TRBJ2-7; D possibly corresponds to TRBD2 (5 bases). The CDR3 protein is CASSSTAGYEQYF. DNA for the CDR3: TGTGCCAGCTCTTCGACGGCGGGCTACGAGCAGTACTTC. The complete variable domain, with remaining parts taken from reference TRBV18 and TRBJ2-7, reads NAGVMQNPRHLVRRRGQEARLRCSPMKGHSHVYWYRQLPEEGLKFMVYLQKENIIDESGMPKERFSAEFPKEGPSILRIQQVVRGDSAAYFCASSSTAGYEQYFGPGTRLTVT.